Ten or more counts support the clone carrying this TCR beta chain. What it binds is unknown. The data stem from a study of HIV-infected patients and healthy controls. Points from the study as a whole: HLA types of the donors remained undetermined. HIV-infected repertoires had significantly higher mean Gini indices than controls, possibly reflecting oligoclonality.

The repertoire came from unfractionated whole blood and reflected all unsorted peripheral T cells. Peripheral blood, roughly 2.7 ml, was drawn for RNA extraction. About 450 ng RNA was reverse transcribed with alpha and beta constant-region primers. Each of the alpha and beta chains got its own library through chain-specific third strand synthesis with indices. One primer pair amplified all rearrangements per chain; each cDNA got molecular barcodes. TCRdb itself ran the 5' RACE reads through MiXCR, one entry per CDR3 protein. The table includes 20,000 to 30,000 distinct CDR3 sequences, 8.5% to 9% detected once. V was trimmed by 0 bases and J by 5 bases, leaving 10 bases between them. Germline values: CDR1 LGHDT, CDR2 YNNKEL (reference sequence). This CDR3 is 14 amino acids long.

This chain connects TRBV3-1 to TRBJ1-1; TRBD1 is a possible D gene (5 bases). The sequence was obtained from an adult in good health. The sample taken for sequencing was blood. Here the CDR3 reads CASSQDLRGTEAFF. The CDR3 DNA is TGTGCCAGCAGCCAAGATCTAAGGGGAACTGAAGCTTTCTTT.